The clone carrying this T cell receptor (beta chain) was counted many times. Its antigen is not identified. This entry is derived from a study of T cells after posttransplantation cyclophosphamide. Overall study findings and caveats: TRB clonality was highly associated with recipient CMV seropositivity and reactivation. Donor CD8+ memory clones often dominated recipient blood repertoires at later times.

V gave up 0 bases and J gave up 8 bases; unmatched junction bases: 5. The CDR3 sequence is 16 residues long. The germline V gene has CDR1 LGHNA and CDR2 YSLEER. TCRdb's copy holds only in-frame clones and misses some; the assay was immunoSEQ multiplex PCR. This sample comprises about 44,000 clones, none seen once only. On the day of bone marrow donation, the related graft donor provided peripheral blood. This TCR derives from a man aged 35-49 years in good health, CMV-negative, and a related stem cell transplant donor. The gene calls are TRBV4-3 and TRBJ2-1; TRBD2 matches at 12 bases. The sample was PBMCs. In nucleotides, the CDR3 is TGCGCCAGCAGCCAAGATCCACTAGCGGGAGGCTATGAGCAGTTCTTC. This sequence encodes CASSQDPLAGGYEQFF.